This is a list of T cell receptor beta chains from one sample in a study of PD-1 blockade in classical Hodgkin lymphoma. Profiling relied on immunoSEQ multiplex PCR, and the TCRdb table lists in-frame clones only, not all of them. The sample yields tens of thousands of clones, approximately 90% seen once. The sample in question was peripheral blood mononuclear cells (PBMCs), obtained before the fourth cycle of nivolumab. The receptors were sampled from a human donor with classical Hodgkin lymphoma. The CDR3 runs from the conserved cysteine through the conserved F or W. A D gene is named only where the DNA matches it firmly. Size is omitted from some rows. Given values are once, few, many or a class for expanded clones.

CDR3aa: CASSEQRYGYTF
CDR3nt: TGTGCCAGCAGCGAACAGCGCTATGGCTACACCTTC
len: 12
d_gene: -
j_gene: TRBJ1-2
v_gene: TRBV6-5
abundance: -

CDR3aa: CASSQDRTGFEQYF
CDR3nt: TGCGCCAGCAGCCAAGACAGGACAGGATTCGAGCAGTACTTC
len: 14
d_gene: TRBD1
j_gene: TRBJ2-7
v_gene: TRBV4-1
abundance: -

CDR3aa: CASSYYDRIDTEAFF
CDR3nt: TGTGCCAGCAGTTACTATGACAGGATCGACACTGAAGCTTTCTTT
len: 15
d_gene: -
j_gene: TRBJ1-1
v_gene: TRBV6-5
abundance: few

CDR3aa: CASSEVGLPTDTQYF
CDR3nt: TGTGCCAGCAGTGAAGTGGGACTACCCACAGATACGCAGTATTTT
len: 15
d_gene: TRBD2
j_gene: TRBJ2-3
v_gene: TRBV2
abundance: -

CDR3aa: CASSESTAAREQYF
CDR3nt: TGCGCCAGCAGTGAGTCGACCGCGGCTCGAGAGCAGTACTTC
len: 14
d_gene: -
j_gene: TRBJ2-7
v_gene: TRBV10-1
abundance: -

CDR3aa: CSAEVSYEQYF
CDR3nt: TGCAGCGCTGAGGTCTCCTACGAGCAGTACTTC
len: 11
d_gene: -
j_gene: TRBJ2-7
v_gene: TRBV29-1
abundance: -

CDR3aa: CASSPLGTGFNEQFF
CDR3nt: TGTGCCAGCTCACCTCTCGGGACAGGGTTTAATGAGCAGTTCTTC
len: 15
d_gene: TRBD1
j_gene: TRBJ2-1
v_gene: TRBV18
abundance: -

CDR3aa: CASSKGMYERVNYGYTF
CDR3nt: TGTGCCAGCAGCAAAGGGATGTATGAGAGGGTGAACTATGGCTACACCTTC
len: 17
d_gene: -
j_gene: TRBJ1-2
v_gene: TRBV21-1
abundance: -

CDR3aa: CAIRGGQGAETQYF
CDR3nt: TGTGCCATCAGGGGGGGACAGGGGGCTGAGACCCAGTACTTC
len: 14
d_gene: TRBD1
j_gene: TRBJ2-5
v_gene: TRBV10-3
abundance: -

CDR3aa: CASTVADGNYEQYF
CDR3nt: TGCGCCAGCACGGTCGCGGACGGAAACTACGAGCAGTACTTC
len: 14
d_gene: -
j_gene: TRBJ2-7
v_gene: TRBV5-1
abundance: -

CDR3aa: CASSYGGLDGEAFF
CDR3nt: TGTGCCAGCAGTTACGGGGGACTGGATGGTGAAGCTTTCTTT
len: 14
d_gene: -
j_gene: TRBJ1-1
v_gene: TRBV6-6
abundance: few

CDR3aa: CASTPGLSARRDEQYF
CDR3nt: TGTGCCAGCACCCCCGGGTTGTCAGCGCGACGCGACGAGCAGTACTTC
len: 16
d_gene: -
j_gene: TRBJ2-7
v_gene: TRBV14
abundance: -

CDR3aa: CASSAPLGQNTEAFF
CDR3nt: TGTGCCAGCAGTGCCCCCCTCGGACAGAACACTGAAGCTTTCTTT
len: 15
d_gene: -
j_gene: TRBJ1-1
v_gene: TRBV6-4
abundance: -

CDR3aa: CASSARDRGRHYGYTF
CDR3nt: TGTGCCAGCAGCGCCCGGGACAGGGGGCGGCACTATGGCTACACCTTC
len: 16
d_gene: TRBD1
j_gene: TRBJ1-2
v_gene: TRBV9
abundance: -

CDR3aa: CASSQVGTETYEQYF
CDR3nt: TGTGCCAGCAGCCAAGTAGGGACAGAGACTTACGAGCAGTACTTC
len: 15
d_gene: TRBD1
j_gene: TRBJ2-7
v_gene: TRBV4-2
abundance: -

CDR3aa: CASSHGEGPYEQYF
CDR3nt: TGTGCCAGCAGCCACGGAGAGGGACCTTACGAGCAGTACTTC
len: 14
d_gene: -
j_gene: TRBJ2-7
v_gene: TRBV6-6
abundance: -

CDR3aa: CASTRDAGQPQHF
CDR3nt: TGTGCCAGCACTAGAGATGCCGGGCAGCCCCAGCATTTT
len: 13
d_gene: -
j_gene: TRBJ1-5
v_gene: TRBV6-6
abundance: -

CDR3aa: CASSPEGRVGTEAFF
CDR3nt: TGTGCCAGCAGCCCCGAGGGGAGGGTGGGCACTGAAGCTTTCTTT
len: 15
d_gene: -
j_gene: TRBJ1-1
v_gene: TRBV11-2
abundance: few

CDR3aa: CASKRNTEAFF
CDR3nt: TGTGCCAGCAAGCGGAACACTGAAGCTTTCTTT
len: 11
d_gene: -
j_gene: TRBJ1-1
v_gene: TRBV6-5
abundance: -

CDR3aa: CASSQGVGSGGSSGANVLTF
CDR3nt: TGTGCCAGCAGCCAAGGCGTGGGGAGCGGGGGGTCCTCTGGGGCCAACGTCCTGACTTTC
len: 20
d_gene: TRBD2
j_gene: TRBJ2-6
v_gene: TRBV4-2
abundance: -

CDR3aa: CASSQERGLRGNQPQHF
CDR3nt: TGCGCCAGCAGTCAAGAGCGGGGCCTGAGGGGCAATCAGCCCCAGCATTTT
len: 17
d_gene: -
j_gene: TRBJ1-5
v_gene: TRBV4-3
abundance: -

CDR3aa: CASSTTGTINTGELFF
CDR3nt: TGTGCCAGCAGCACAACTGGGACTATCAACACCGGGGAGCTGTTTTTT
len: 16
d_gene: TRBD2
j_gene: TRBJ2-2
v_gene: TRBV7-9
abundance: -

CDR3aa: CASSLGQGNTEAFF
CDR3nt: TGTGCCAGCAGCTTGGGGCAGGGGAACACTGAAGCTTTCTTT
len: 14
d_gene: -
j_gene: TRBJ1-1
v_gene: TRBV7-2
abundance: -

CDR3aa: CASSPRTSALQETQYF
CDR3nt: TGTGCCAGCTCACCACGCACTAGCGCCCTACAAGAGACCCAGTACTTC
len: 16
d_gene: TRBD2
j_gene: TRBJ2-5
v_gene: TRBV18
abundance: -

CDR3aa: CASSYREETQYF
CDR3nt: TGCGCCAGCAGTTACAGGGAAGAGACCCAGTACTTC
len: 12
d_gene: -
j_gene: TRBJ2-5
v_gene: TRBV4-1
abundance: few

CDR3aa: CASSVPEEIGPNGYTF
CDR3nt: TGTGCCAGCAGTGTCCCCGAGGAGATCGGGCCCAATGGCTACACCTTC
len: 16
d_gene: -
j_gene: TRBJ1-2
v_gene: TRBV2
abundance: -

CDR3aa: CASSDLEETQYF
CDR3nt: TGTGCCAGCAGCGACCTGGAGGAGACCCAGTACTTC
len: 12
d_gene: -
j_gene: TRBJ2-5
v_gene: TRBV7-9
abundance: -

CDR3aa: CASSSPPQNEKLFF
CDR3nt: TGTGCCAGCAGCTCCCCCCCCCAAAATGAAAAACTGTTTTTT
len: 14
d_gene: -
j_gene: TRBJ1-4
v_gene: TRBV11-2
abundance: -

CDR3aa: CASSLGSINEKLFF
CDR3nt: TGTGCCAGCAGCTTGGGGTCCATTAATGAAAAACTGTTTTTT
len: 14
d_gene: -
j_gene: TRBJ1-4
v_gene: TRBV7-9
abundance: -

CDR3aa: CASTQWYEQFF
CDR3nt: TGTGCCAGCACCCAGTGGTATGAGCAGTTCTTC
len: 11
d_gene: -
j_gene: TRBJ2-1
v_gene: TRBV28
abundance: -

CDR3aa: CASSANFRATNTGELFF
CDR3nt: TGTGCCAGCAGTGCCAACTTCAGGGCAACGAACACCGGGGAGCTGTTTTTT
len: 17
d_gene: -
j_gene: TRBJ2-2
v_gene: TRBV6-1
abundance: -

CDR3aa: CASSFRDRNEKLFF
CDR3nt: TGTGCCAGTAGTTTCCGGGACAGAAATGAAAAACTGTTTTTT
len: 14
d_gene: TRBD1
j_gene: TRBJ1-4
v_gene: TRBV19
abundance: -

CDR3aa: CSVEETQYF
CDR3nt: TGCAGCGTTGAAGAGACCCAGTACTTC
len: 9
d_gene: -
j_gene: TRBJ2-5
v_gene: TRBV29-1
abundance: -

CDR3aa: CASSYSQGTYGYTF
CDR3nt: TGTGCCAGCAGTTACTCCCAGGGTACCTATGGCTACACCTTC
len: 14
d_gene: -
j_gene: TRBJ1-2
v_gene: TRBV6-5
abundance: -

CDR3aa: CASRIPGGLGEQYF
CDR3nt: TGTGCCAGCAGAATACCAGGGGGACTCGGCGAGCAGTACTTC
len: 14
d_gene: -
j_gene: TRBJ2-7
v_gene: TRBV11-2
abundance: -

CDR3aa: CATRPGRTNYGYTF
CDR3nt: TGTGCCACCAGGCCGGGGCGTACTAACTATGGCTACACCTTC
len: 14
d_gene: -
j_gene: TRBJ1-2
v_gene: TRBV27
abundance: once

CDR3aa: CATSREDSKGEQYF
CDR3nt: TGTGCCACCAGCAGAGAAGACAGTAAGGGCGAGCAGTACTTC
len: 14
d_gene: -
j_gene: TRBJ2-7
v_gene: TRBV15
abundance: -

CDR3aa: CASSFGTANEKLFF
CDR3nt: TGTGCCAGCAGCTTCGGGACAGCTAATGAAAAACTGTTTTTT
len: 14
d_gene: TRBD1
j_gene: TRBJ1-4
v_gene: TRBV7-9
abundance: -

CDR3aa: CASSPGQPGNTIYF
CDR3nt: TGTGCCAGCTCCCCGGGCCAGCCTGGAAACACCATATATTTT
len: 14
d_gene: -
j_gene: TRBJ1-3
v_gene: TRBV19
abundance: many

CDR3aa: CASSRQLIGSPLHF
CDR3nt: TGTGCCAGCAGTAGACAGTTAATCGGTTCACCCCTCCACTTT
len: 14
d_gene: -
j_gene: TRBJ1-6
v_gene: TRBV6-5
abundance: -

CDR3aa: CASSSGQYRGQPQHF
CDR3nt: TGTGCCAGCAGCTCGGGACAGTATAGGGGTCAGCCCCAGCATTTT
len: 15
d_gene: TRBD1
j_gene: TRBJ1-5
v_gene: TRBV28
abundance: -

CDR3aa: CASSQDTGRSTNEKLFF
CDR3nt: TGCGCCAGCAGCCAAGATACAGGCCGTTCAACTAATGAAAAACTGTTTTTT
len: 17
d_gene: -
j_gene: TRBJ1-4
v_gene: TRBV4-3
abundance: -